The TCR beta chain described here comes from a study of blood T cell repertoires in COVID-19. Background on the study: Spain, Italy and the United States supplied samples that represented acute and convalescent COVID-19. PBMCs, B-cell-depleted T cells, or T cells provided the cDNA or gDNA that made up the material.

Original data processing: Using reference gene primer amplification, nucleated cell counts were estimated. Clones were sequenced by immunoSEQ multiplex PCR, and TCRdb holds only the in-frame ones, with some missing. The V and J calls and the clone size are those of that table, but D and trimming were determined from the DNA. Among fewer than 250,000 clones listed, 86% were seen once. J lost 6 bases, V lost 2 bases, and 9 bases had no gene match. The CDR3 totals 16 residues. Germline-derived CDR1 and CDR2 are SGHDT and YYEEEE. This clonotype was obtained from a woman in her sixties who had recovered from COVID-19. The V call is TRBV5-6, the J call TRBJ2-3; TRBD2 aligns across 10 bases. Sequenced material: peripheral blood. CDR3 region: CASSLTSGAARDTQYF. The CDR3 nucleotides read TGTGCCAGCAGCTTAACTAGCGGGGCGGCCAGGGATACGCAGTATTTT.